One and the same sample provided the 8 T cell receptor beta chains below, sequenced in a study of cytomegalovirus exposure and HLA in healthy donors. Here immunoSEQ multiplex PCR was the method, and the copy in TCRdb shows in-frame clones only, minus some. The sample includes 150,000 to 200,000 clones, around nine tenths seen only once; the top ten take less than 3%. Sequencing used PBMCs. These receptors all stem from a man aged 18 to 29 in good health and CMV-seropositive.

The chain combines TRBV14 with TRBJ2-7; tentative D call: TRBD2 (5 bases). V lost 1 base and J 0 bases, leaving 13 bases between the germline ends. There are 16 residues in the CDR3. The germline V gene has CDR1 SGHDN and CDR2 FVKESK. The DNA of the CDR3 is TGTGCCAGCAGCCAAGTTGCGGGCCTAATCTCCTACGAGCAGTACTTC. This encodes CASSQVAGLISYEQYF.

The chain uses TRBV6-1 and TRBJ1-4; no definite D call. Looked up from germline, CDR1 is MNHNS and CDR2 is SASEGT. The ends were cut back, 4 bases at V and 13 bases at J, with 16 bases in the middle. This CDR3 region has 13 residues. CDR3 protein: CASSAFETEGLFF. CDR3 sequence (DNA): TGTGCCAGCAGTGCGTTTGAGACCGAGGGACTGTTTTTT.

The gene calls are TRBV5-1 and TRBJ2-1; TRBD2 matches at 7 bases. The germline CDR1 and CDR2 sequences are SGHRS and YFSETQ. The length of the CDR3 is 14 residues. With 4 bases clipped from V and 4 bases from J, the junction kept 5 bases outside the gene matches. The CDR3 DNA is TGCGCCAGCAGCCCGGGGGGTATATACAATGAGCAGTTCTTC. The encoded protein is CASSPGGIYNEQFF.

In this sample, this clone turned up once. Other DNA sequences of this sample code for an identical CDR3. The chain has TRBV7-2 and TRBJ2-7; 7 nucleotides line up with TRBD1. CDR1 SGHTA and CDR2 FQGNSA come from the germline V gene. The CDR3 spans 14 residues. V dropped 1 base and J dropped 0; count of bases not matched to a gene: 0. The CDR3 loop reads CASSLGTGSYEQYF. CDR3 nucleotides: TGTGCCAGCAGCTTAGGGACAGGCTCCTACGAGCAGTACTTC.

This clone has just a few counts. The chain recombines TRBV18 with TRBJ1-6, with D perhaps TRBD1 (6 bases). This CDR3 has 14 residues. Looked up from germline, CDR1 is KGHSH and CDR2 is LQKENI. V was pared by 5 bases and J by 8 bases, with 13 bases between. In nucleotides, the CDR3 is TGTGCCAGCTCAATCCGGACAGAGGATTCACCCCTCCACTTT. This codes for CASSIRTEDSPLHF.

The rearrangement joins TRBV30 to TRBJ2-5; TRBD1 aligns across 7 bases. The V segment lost 3 bases and the J segment 5 bases; nucleotides outside the gene matches: 9. Germline-derived CDR1 and CDR2 are GTSNPN and SVGIG (reference sequence). There are 14 residues in the CDR3. This CDR3 is CAWSPGQLGETQYF. Written as DNA, the CDR3 is TGTGCCTGGAGCCCGGGACAGCTGGGGGAGACCCAGTACTTC.

This chain joins TRBV28 and TRBJ2-1; 9 nucleotides line up with TRBD2. The V segment lost 2 bases and the J segment 5 bases; nucleotides outside the gene matches: 1. The length of the CDR3 is 14 residues. The V gene's germline CDR1 is MDHEN and CDR2 SYDVKM. This CDR3 reads CASSLAGGNNEQFF. Here the CDR3 DNA reads TGTGCCAGCAGTTTAGCGGGAGGGAACAATGAGCAGTTCTTC.

A single count supports this clone. The rearrangement joins TRBV7-9 to TRBJ1-6, with 8 nucleotides matching TRBD1. Germline CDR1 SEHNR, CDR2 FQNEAQ (reference sequence). The CDR3 is 13 amino acids. Trimming cost V 6 bases and J 10 bases; bases outside gene matches: 5. The CDR3 spells CASRDRASSPLHF. CDR3 nucleotides: TGTGCCAGCAGGGACAGGGCCTCCTCACCCCTCCACTTT.